The sequence of this T cell receptor beta chain was determined in a study of human T cells and chemical hapten exposure. Time point denoted: patch test 3, about 24 weeks after DPC sensitization. As to treatment: therapeutic diphenylcyclopropenone sensitization with weekly scalp DPC. Germline CDR1 is SQVTM and CDR2 is ANQGSEA. This CDR3 contains 17 residues. After removal of 0 bases from V and 0 bases from J, the junction contained 6 bases not matched to a gene. MiXCR, applied by TCRdb to the RACE reads, yields one record per CDR3 protein. The sample records 100,000 or so distinct CDR3 sequences, less than 40% being singletons.

This receptor was taken from a man aged 35 to 55 with alopecia areata. Some clones in this sample may be carry-over from other donors' samples. The rearrangement uses TRBV29-1 and TRBJ2-2, with 8 bases that match TRBD1. The sample in question was whole blood, obtained in connection with sensitization to the hapten diphenylcyclopropenone (DPC). CDR3 sequence reads: CSVEDPGQGANTGELFF. DNA of the CDR3: TGCAGCGTTGAAGATCCTGGACAGGGAGCGAACACCGGGGAGCTGTTTTTT.